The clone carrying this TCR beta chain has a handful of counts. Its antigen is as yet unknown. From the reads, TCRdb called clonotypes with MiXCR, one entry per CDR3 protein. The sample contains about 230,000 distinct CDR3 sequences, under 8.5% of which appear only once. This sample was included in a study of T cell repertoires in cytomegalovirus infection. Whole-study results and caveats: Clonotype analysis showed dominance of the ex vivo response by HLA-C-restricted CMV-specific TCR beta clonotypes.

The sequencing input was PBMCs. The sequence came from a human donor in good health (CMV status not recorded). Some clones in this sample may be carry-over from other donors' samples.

CDR3 protein: CASSRTGTDYEQYF. The CDR3 bases are TGTGCCAGCAGCCGAACAGGGACAGACTACGAGCAGTACTTC. J is TRBJ2-7 and V is TRBV7-9; 7 positions agree with TRBD1. V trimming: 5 bases; J trimming: 3 bases; junction bases outside the gene matches: 7. CDR1 SEHNR and CDR2 FQNEAQ come from the germline V gene (reference sequence). This CDR3 region has 14 residues.